The 27 T cell receptor beta chains in this list originate from one sample, sequenced in a study of cytomegalovirus exposure and HLA in healthy donors. Use of 60 Vbeta and 13 Jbeta primers characterized the PCR. The assay was immunoSEQ multiplex PCR, and TCRdb's table has in-frame clones only and misses some. The top ten hold 1.6% of the sample, which has around 200,000 clones, 83% seen once. Input material: PBMCs. The receptors originated from a man in his fifties in good health and CMV-seronegative.

This clone was counted a single time. Additional DNA sequences in this sample encode the identical CDR3. This rearrangement joins TRBV18 to TRBJ1-6; 7 bases align to TRBD1. The V gene's germline CDR1 is KGHSH and CDR2 LQKENI. This CDR3 is built from 14 residues. Unmatched junction bases numbered 3, after V lost 5 bases and J lost 5 bases. DNA of the CDR3: TGTGCCAGCTCAAGGGACAGAGATAATTCACCCCTCCACTTT. Translation: CASSRDRDNSPLHF.

The chain joins TRBV19 to TRBJ1-5, with TRBD1 matching 10 bases. Germline V gives CDR1 LNHDA, CDR2 SQIVND (reference sequence). The CDR3 runs to 14 residues. With 7 bases clipped from V and 6 bases from J, the junction kept 6 bases outside the gene matches. In DNA form, the CDR3 reads TGTGCCAGTACCGACAGGGGGCTGGTTCAGCCCCAGCATTTT. Translated, it gives CASTDRGLVQPQHF.

This chain connects TRBV7-3 to TRBJ1-6, with 8 nucleotides matching TRBD1. The V and J ends lost 6 bases and 11 bases, in that order; junction bases with no gene match: 12. The CDR3 contains 15 residues. Germline values: CDR1 SGHTA, CDR2 FQGTGA. CDR3 loop: CASSRTGQGSAPLHF. The DNA of the CDR3 is TGTGCCAGCAGTCGGACCGGACAGGGATCGGCACCCCTCCACTTT.

J is TRBJ2-4 and V is TRBV6-5, with 8 bases aligning to TRBD2. CDR3 length: 16 amino acids. The germline CDR1 and CDR2 sequences are MNHEY and SVGAGI. With V trimmed by 0 bases and J by 6 bases, 7 bases remained unmatched. Here the CDR3 reads CASSYSGAGVGNIQYF. The CDR3 coding sequence is TGTGCCAGCAGTTACTCCGGAGCGGGAGTAGGAAACATTCAGTACTTC.

The chain combines TRBV19 with TRBJ1-4; no clear D. V was shortened by 6 bases and J by 7 bases, with 9 bases between the two germline ends. The CDR3 is 12 amino acids. CDR1 LNHDA and CDR2 SQIVND come from the germline V gene (reference sequence). CDR3 loop: CASSSVGEKLFF. The CDR3 coding sequence is TGTGCCAGTAGCAGCGTGGGTGAAAAACTGTTTTTT.

The chain couples TRBV9 to TRBJ2-2, with 8 nucleotides matching TRBD2. The CDR3 spans 15 residues. Germline V gene data show CDR1 as SGDLS and CDR2 as YYNGEE. V lost 6 bases, J lost 7 bases, and 11 bases stayed unmatched. CDR3 in DNA: TGTGCCAGCACCTCAGCCGGGACTAGTAACGGGGAGCTGTTTTTT. Its translation is CASTSAGTSNGELFF.

This clone has a handful of counts. The J gene is TRBJ1-1, the V gene TRBV18, with 7 bases matching TRBD1. V gave up 5 bases and J gave up 1 base; unmatched junction bases: 1. Germline V gives CDR1 KGHSH, CDR2 LQKENI. The CDR3 is 13 amino acids. The CDR3 sequence: CASSRDRNTEAFF. DNA for the CDR3: TGTGCCAGCTCAAGGGACAGGAACACTGAAGCTTTCTTT.

In its sample, this clone was seen a few times. CDR3 nucleotide sequence: TGTGCCGGAGGACAGGGGCCGGTTTTCAATACTGAAGCTTTCTTT. Its translation: CAGGQGPVFNTEAFF. The rearrangement uses TRBV6-1 and TRBJ1-1; 9 bases line up with TRBD1. Germline lookup yields CDR1 MNHNS and CDR2 SASEGT. This CDR3 is built from 15 residues. The trim removed 11 bases at V and 5 bases at J, leaving 15 bases unmatched.

The genes are TRBV19 and TRBJ1-2; 7 nucleotides align to TRBD1. J lost 5 bases, V lost 3 bases, and 21 bases had no gene match. This CDR3 spans 19 amino acids. The germline V gene encodes CDR1 LNHDA and CDR2 SQIVND (reference sequence). The CDR3 loop is CASSIRFPEGGPRGYGYTF. For the CDR3, the DNA is TGTGCCAGTAGTATTAGATTTCCAGAAGGGGGCCCGAGAGGATATGGCTACACCTTC.

This chain links TRBV28 with TRBJ1-5; D might be TRBD1 (5 bases). CDR1 is MDHEN and CDR2 is SYDVKM in the germline V gene. This CDR3 region has 17 residues. The V end lost 6 bases, the J end lost 3 bases, and 21 bases lay between the germline ends. The CDR3 bases are TGTGCCAGCAGCTTAACAACCCTAGGGGAATTCAATCAGCCCCAGCATTTT. The encoded protein is CASSLTTLGEFNQPQHF.

V gene TRBV6-5 combines with J gene TRBJ1-3; D not certain. CDR1 MNHEY and CDR2 SVGAGI come from the germline V gene. The V gene lost 6 bases and the J gene lost 0 bases, with 12 bases spanning the gap. The CDR3 has 15 residues. The CDR3 region has the DNA TGTGCCAGCAGCAGGACTGGCCTCTCTGGAAACACCATATATTTT. It specifies CASSRTGLSGNTIYF.

The CDR3 reads CASSSDRGRKLFF. DNA of the CDR3: TGCGCCAGCAGCTCCGACAGGGGCCGAAAACTGTTTTTT. This chain uses TRBV5-1 with TRBJ1-4, with 8 bases aligning to TRBD1. CDR3 length: 13 residues. The V gene end was trimmed by 3 bases and the J gene end by 10 bases; junction bases not matched to a gene: 5. The germline CDR1 and CDR2 sequences are SGHRS and YFSETQ.

The V and J genes are TRBV7-9 and TRBJ1-4; D remains unclear. CDR1 is SEHNR and CDR2 is FQNEAQ in the germline V gene (reference sequence). This CDR3 comprises 15 residues. V dropped 3 bases and J dropped 0 bases, with 8 bases sitting between them. The CDR3 protein is CASSFNGATNEKLFF. The CDR3 DNA reads TGTGCCAGCAGCTTTAACGGTGCAACTAATGAAAAACTGTTTTTT.

The gene calls are TRBV7-3 and TRBJ2-7, with 7 nucleotides matching TRBD2. Trimming at V came to 5 bases and at J to 5 bases, leaving 18 bases not matched to a gene. Looked up from germline, CDR1 is SGHTA and CDR2 is FQGTGA. The CDR3 loop spans 17 amino acids. As DNA, the CDR3 is TGTGCCAGCAGCAGACTCGGCCGAGCGCGGGGGTCTCACGAGCAGTACTTC. As protein: CASSRLGRARGSHEQYF. The full variable domain, its missing parts supplied by reference TRBV7-3 and TRBJ2-7, is GAGVSQTPSNKVTEKGKYVELRCDPISGHTALYWYRQSLGQGPEFLIYFQGTGAADDSGLPNDRFFAVRPEGSVSTLKIQRTERGDSAVYLCASSRLGRARGSHEQYFGPGTRLTVT.

The chain couples TRBV28 to TRBJ2-1; 10 bases agree with TRBD2. Germline loops: CDR1 MDHEN, CDR2 SYDVKM. The CDR3 is made up of 15 amino acids. V trimming: 4 bases; J trimming: 8 bases; junction bases outside the gene matches: 8. CDR3 residues: CASSSTSGVIDEQFF. In DNA, the CDR3 is TGTGCCAGCAGTTCCACTAGCGGGGTTATCGATGAGCAGTTCTTC.

This clone was detected once. The chain is built from TRBV5-6 and TRBJ2-2; the match to TRBD1 covers 9 bases. CDR1 and CDR2 (germline): SGHDT, YYEEEE. Trimming at V came to 4 bases and at J to 1 base, leaving 5 bases not matched to a gene. The CDR3 has 16 amino acids. DNA for the CDR3: TGTGCCAGCAGCATCCTGACAGGGGGGAACACCGGGGAGCTGTTTTTT. Protein: CASSILTGGNTGELFF. Together with reference TRBV5-6 and TRBJ2-2, the CDR3 gives the full variable domain: DAGVTQSPTHLIKTRGQQVTLRCSPKSGHDTVSWYQQALGQGPQFIFQYYEEEERQRGNFPDRFSGHQFPNYSSELNVNALLLGDSALYLCASSILTGGNTGELFFGEGSRLTVL.

The chain recombines TRBV6-5 with TRBJ1-6; TRBD1 agrees at 9 bases. This CDR3 has 13 residues. CDR1 MNHEY and CDR2 SVGAGI come from the germline V gene. Trimming at V came to 6 bases and at J to 8 bases, leaving 2 bases not matched to a gene. The CDR3 loop reads CASRRDRDSPLHF. CDR3 coding DNA: TGTGCCAGCAGGCGGGACAGGGATTCACCCCTCCACTTT.

This sequence joins TRBV19 and TRBJ1-2; TRBD1 is a possible D gene (5 bases). The V end lost 3 bases, the J end lost 2 bases, and 7 bases lay between the germline ends. Germline assignment: CDR1 LNHDA and CDR2 SQIVND (reference sequence). CDR3 length equals 13 residues. The CDR3, as DNA: TGTGCCAGTAGTATCAAGGGGAACTATGGCTACACCTTC. This gives the protein CASSIKGNYGYTF.

This clone has a handful of counts. This chain connects TRBV7-2 to TRBJ2-5, with unresolved D. Between the trimmed V and J ends, which lost 8 bases and 7 bases, there was a span of 14 bases. The CDR3 loop spans 12 amino acids. The V gene's germline CDR1 is SGHTA and CDR2 FQGNSA. CDR3 DNA sequence: TGTGCCAGCGGCTATTTAGCCGGGACCCAGTACTTC. This sequence encodes CASGYLAGTQYF.

The gene calls are TRBV29-1 and TRBJ1-1; maybe TRBD1 (5 bases). The CDR3 has 13 amino acids. Trimming removed 1 base at V and 6 bases at J, with 12 bases between. Germline CDR1 is SQVTM and CDR2 is ANQGSEA. The CDR3 nucleotides are TGCAGCGTTGAAGCCGGCAGGGTGTCTGAAGCTTTCTTT. This encodes CSVEAGRVSEAFF.

The chain combines TRBV11-2 with TRBJ1-4; the match to TRBD1 covers 7 bases. V lost 1 base and J lost 7; bases outside the gene matches: 3. Germline lookup yields CDR1 SGHAT and CDR2 FQNNGV. This CDR3 region has 14 residues. Written as DNA, the CDR3 is TGTGCCAGCAGCTTAGGACAGGGAGGTGAAAAACTGTTTTTT. It yields the protein CASSLGQGGEKLFF.

This chain links TRBV5-1 with TRBJ2-3; 9 nucleotides line up with TRBD2. The V gene's germline CDR1 is SGHRS and CDR2 YFSETQ. The CDR3 has 17 amino acids. The junction had 7 bases not matched to a gene; V was cut back by 0 bases and J by 2 bases. The CDR3 sequence: CASSLVSGGGATDTQYF. CDR3 nucleotides: TGCGCCAGCAGCTTGGTCTCCGGCGGGGGGGCCACAGATACGCAGTATTTT.

About this clone: One end of the junction is discordant with germline, which a read error may explain. V and J are TRBV7-9 and TRBJ1-1; 7 bases match TRBD1. Germline lookup yields CDR1 SEHNR and CDR2 FQNEAQ (reference sequence). This CDR3 is built from 14 residues. The CDR3 nucleotides are TGTTCCAGCAGCTTAGGGGGCGGGGTCATGGAAGCTTTCTTT. Its protein product is CSSSLGGGVMEAFF.

The chain combines TRBV7-9 with TRBJ2-3; TRBD2 aligns across 8 bases. Germline V CDR1 and CDR2: SEHNR, FQNEAQ (reference sequence). J lost 0 bases, V lost 5 bases, and 10 bases had no gene match. This CDR3 comprises 17 residues. This chain's CDR3 is CASSPLGGAHSTDTQYF. The CDR3 DNA reads as TGTGCCAGCAGCCCCCTCGGGGGGGCACATAGCACAGATACGCAGTATTTT.

V usage is TRBV5-4 and J usage is TRBJ1-2; no reliable D call. V gave up 3 bases and J gave up 5 bases, with 8 bases separating them. The germline gives CDR1 SGHNT, CDR2 YYREEE (reference sequence). The CDR3 runs 12 residues. The CDR3 spells CASSSGSYGYTF. The CDR3 DNA follows: TGTGCCAGCAGCTCGGGAAGTTATGGCTACACCTTC.

The chain couples TRBV7-3 to TRBJ2-5; tentatively, D is TRBD2 (6 bases). Germline lookup yields CDR1 SGHTA and CDR2 FQGTGA. The CDR3 sequence is 13 residues long. Trimming pared 0 bases from V and 4 bases from J, leaving 6 bases between. CDR3 nucleotide sequence: TGTGCCAGCAGCTTAACTAGCGGAGAGACCCAGTACTTC. It specifies CASSLTSGETQYF.

Remarks on this clone: The junction departs from germline at one end; a sequencing error may be responsible. The chain recombines TRBV7-9 with TRBJ2-2, with 8 bases aligning to TRBD1. The CDR3 runs 15 residues. CDR1 and CDR2 from the germline V gene are SEHNR and FQNEAQ (reference sequence). This chain's CDR3 is CSSSLGTGNTGELFF. In nucleotides, the CDR3 is TGTTCCAGCAGCTTGGGGACAGGGAACACCGGGGAGCTGTTTTTT.